The next 23 T cell receptor beta chains were all read from a single sample in a study of blood T cell repertoires in COVID-19. Repertoires were generated with immunoSEQ multiplex PCR, while TCRdb's copy carries only in-frame clones and drops some. This sample has 130,000 or so clones, with about 88% found just once. The sample comprised peripheral blood. Receptors were obtained from a human donor with COVID-19, enrolled during active disease. The donor label of this sample is uncertain.

The genes are TRBV18 and TRBJ1-2; D call uncertain. V lost 4 bases and J lost 7, with 16 bases in between. The CDR3 has 14 amino acids. From germline, CDR1 is KGHSH and CDR2 LQKENI. The chain's CDR3 is CASSQVGESGGYTF. DNA of the CDR3: TGTGCCAGCTCACAGGTTGGCGAATCGGGTGGCTACACCTTC. Full variable domain (remainder filled in from reference TRBV18 and TRBJ1-2): NAGVMQNPRHLVRRRGQEARLRCSPMKGHSHVYWYRQLPEEGLKFMVYLQKENIIDESGMPKERFSAEFPKEGPSILRIQQVVRGDSAAYFCASSQVGESGGYTFGSGTRLTVV.

The J gene is TRBJ2-2, the V gene TRBV7-2, with 10 positions matching TRBD2. The germline CDR1 and CDR2 sequences are SGHTA and FQGNSA. The CDR3 runs 15 residues. After removal of 5 bases from V and 6 bases from J, the junction contained 6 bases not matched to a gene. Here the CDR3 DNA reads TGTGCCAGCAGCCGTCGGACTAGCGGCCCCGGGGAGCTGTTTTTT. Its translation: CASSRRTSGPGELFF.

The chain links TRBV7-2 to TRBJ1-4; D possibly corresponds to TRBD1 (5 bases). V was trimmed by 5 bases and J by 7 bases, leaving 14 bases between them. The germline CDR1 and CDR2 sequences are SGHTA and FQGNSA. The CDR3 consists of 14 residues. Here the CDR3 reads CASSAGLGGEKLFF. CDR3 in DNA: TGTGCCAGCAGCGCGGGACTCGGGGGTGAAAAACTGTTTTTT.

This CDR3 is CASSLGGGGSNYGYTF. The CDR3 nucleotides are TGTGCCAGCAGCTTAGGTGGGGGAGGCTCTAACTATGGCTACACCTTC. The chain uses TRBV7-2 and TRBJ1-2; tentative D call: TRBD1 (5 bases). V shed 1 base and J shed 0 bases, with 12 bases lying between them. Germline CDR1 SGHTA, CDR2 FQGNSA. The CDR3 consists of 16 residues.

The rearrangement uses TRBV12-3 or TRBV12-4 and TRBJ2-5; D is perhaps TRBD2 (6 bases). Trimming cost V 5 bases and J 8 bases, with 15 bases left between them. The CDR3 length is 13 residues. CDR3 nucleotide sequence: TGTGCCAGCAGTGCGGGAATACAATTTACCCAGTACTTC. Protein sequence: CASSAGIQFTQYF.

The gene calls are TRBV5-1 and TRBJ1-2, with 10 bases fitting TRBD1. Germline V gene data show CDR1 as SGHRS and CDR2 as YFSETQ. Unmatched junction bases numbered 5, after V lost 0 bases and J lost 3 bases. This CDR3 is 16 amino acids long. The CDR3 loop reads CASSLAGTGDYYGYTF. CDR3 in DNA: TGCGCCAGCAGCTTGGCTGGGACAGGGGACTACTATGGCTACACCTTC.

This clone was detected only once. This chain links TRBV11-3 with TRBJ2-4; 9 nucleotides match TRBD1. The CDR3 length is 15 residues. The germline V gene encodes CDR1 SGHNT and CDR2 YENEEA. Trimming cost V 5 bases and J 7 bases; bases outside gene matches: 9. The CDR3 is CASSPPGQGLNIQYF. The CDR3 coding sequence is TGTGCCAGCAGCCCACCGGGACAGGGATTGAACATTCAGTACTTC.

This chain links TRBV9 with TRBJ2-2; D is unclear. The CDR3 consists of 13 residues. Germline values: CDR1 SGDLS, CDR2 YYNGEE. The V gene lost 5 bases and the J gene lost 0 bases, with 5 bases spanning the gap. CDR3 sequence: CASRETNTGELFF. CDR3 coding DNA: TGTGCCAGCAGGGAGACGAACACCGGGGAGCTGTTTTTT.

Concerning this clone: Other nucleotide sequences in the sample specify the same CDR3. The rearrangement joins TRBV3-1 (or the pseudogene TRBV3-2) to TRBJ2-3; 9 nucleotides agree with TRBD2. Trimming at V came to 4 bases and at J to 2 bases, leaving 4 bases not matched to a gene. The CDR3 runs 15 residues. Germline values: CDR1 LGHDT, CDR2 YNNKEL (reference sequence). CDR3 loop: CASSPTSGSTDTQYF. CDR3 nucleotide sequence: TGTGCCAGCAGCCCGACTAGCGGATCCACAGATACGCAGTATTTT.

The chain couples TRBV5-6 to TRBJ1-3, with 7 bases that match TRBD1. Germline CDR1 SGHDT, CDR2 YYEEEE. The CDR3 spans 18 residues. V lost 0 bases to trimming and J lost 2 bases; unmatched junction nucleotides: 11. CDR3 sequence reads: CASSLGQGQRGPGNTIYF. The CDR3 DNA reads as TGTGCCAGCAGCTTGGGACAGGGCCAGCGCGGTCCTGGAAACACCATATATTTT.

V is TRBV4-1 and J is TRBJ2-5, with a possible D match to TRBD2 (6 bases). The germline V gene has CDR1 MGHRA and CDR2 YSYEKL. This CDR3 is 14 amino acids long. Deletions cut 1 base from V and 5 bases from J, with 11 bases between. CDR3 region: CASSQGDFSETQYF. CDR3 DNA: TGCGCCAGCAGCCAAGGGGACTTTTCGGAGACCCAGTACTTC.

This clone was detected once. The chain carries TRBV3-1 (or the pseudogene TRBV3-2) and TRBJ2-5, with 9 bases lining up with TRBD2. This CDR3 has 15 residues. Per germline, CDR1 LGHDT and CDR2 YNNKEL (reference sequence). V gave up 5 bases and J gave up 2 bases; unmatched junction bases: 6. The DNA for the CDR3 is TGTGCCAGCAGCAAGGTAGCGGGGGAACAAGAGACCCAGTACTTC. Translating it yields CASSKVAGEQETQYF.

V gene TRBV3-1 (or the pseudogene TRBV3-2) combines with J gene TRBJ1-1; D gene uncertain. The CDR3 extends over 14 amino acids. Germline-derived CDR1 and CDR2 are LGHDT and YNNKEL (reference sequence). V was pared by 4 bases and J by 5 bases, with 14 bases between. The CDR3 is CASSPLGGGTEAFF. The CDR3 nucleotides are TGTGCCAGCAGCCCCCTCGGCGGAGGAACTGAAGCTTTCTTT.

The CDR3 loop is CASRAREGGQPQHF. CDR3 bases: TGTGCCAGCAGAGCCAGGGAAGGCGGCCAGCCCCAGCATTTT. The J gene is TRBJ1-5, the V gene TRBV2; possible D gene TRBD1, 5 bases. Germline values: CDR1 SNHLY, CDR2 FYNNEI. This CDR3 has 14 residues. Between the trimmed V and J ends, which lost 6 bases and 7 bases, there was a span of 16 bases.

The chain couples TRBV6-5 to TRBJ2-7; TRBD2 is a possible D gene (5 bases). Deletions cut 3 bases from V and 2 bases from J, with 8 bases between. The germline V gene has CDR1 MNHEY and CDR2 SVGAGI. The CDR3 runs to 13 residues. The CDR3 DNA reads TGTGCCAGCAGTTATGTGGGAGCCTACGAGCAGTACTTC. Translating gives CASSYVGAYEQYF.

The rearrangement links TRBV6-5 to TRBJ1-1; tentatively, D is TRBD1 (6 bases). The CDR3 is 14 residues long. Per germline, CDR1 MNHEY and CDR2 SVGAGI. V dropped 6 bases and J dropped 2 bases, with 13 bases sitting between them. The CDR3 sequence is CASSPDSRNTEAFF. DNA of the CDR3: TGTGCCAGCAGCCCGGACAGCAGAAACACTGAAGCTTTCTTT.

This chain's CDR3 is CASNHRGLKEAFF. The CDR3, as DNA: TGTGCCAGCAATCACAGGGGATTGAAAGAAGCTTTCTTT. The rearrangement links TRBV6-5 to TRBJ1-1, with 7 bases matching TRBD1. The V gene's germline CDR1 is MNHEY and CDR2 SVGAGI. The CDR3 covers 13 residues. The junction had 10 bases not matched to a gene; V was cut back by 7 bases and J by 8 bases.

V gene TRBV24-1 combines with J gene TRBJ2-3; 9 bases line up with TRBD1. Germline V gives CDR1 KGHDR, CDR2 SFDVKD. The J segment lost 3 bases and the V segment lost 4 bases, leaving 7 bases of the junction unmatched. The CDR3 is 16 residues long. The CDR3 loop reads CATSDPGTGSTDTQYF. CDR3 DNA: TGTGCCACCAGTGACCCCGGGACAGGGTCGACAGATACGCAGTATTTT.

This clone was picked up one time. The CDR3: CASSPQRDTTYEQYF. CDR3 bases: TGTGCCAGCAGCCCCCAGAGGGACACTACCTACGAGCAGTACTTC. The chain combines TRBV11-2 with TRBJ2-7; D is perhaps TRBD1 (6 bases). The CDR3 runs to 15 residues. Germline V gene data show CDR1 as SGHAT and CDR2 as FQNNGV. Between the trimmed V and J ends, which lost 5 bases and 2 bases, there was a span of 16 bases. The complete variable domain, with remaining parts taken from reference TRBV11-2 and TRBJ2-7, reads EAGVAQSPRYKIIEKRQSVAFWCNPISGHATLYWYQQILGQGPKLLIQFQNNGVVDDSQLPKDRFSAERLKGVDSTLKIQPAKLEDSAVYLCASSPQRDTTYEQYFGPGTRLTVT.

The gene calls are TRBV6-5 and TRBJ1-5; maybe TRBD1 (5 bases). The ends were cut back, 4 bases at V and 0 bases at J, with 10 bases in the middle. CDR3 length: 15 residues. The V gene's germline CDR1 is MNHEY and CDR2 SVGAGI. For the CDR3, the DNA is TGTGCCAGCAGTTTGAACAGGAATAGCAATCAGCCCCAGCATTTT. Encoded protein: CASSLNRNSNQPQHF.

The chain is built from TRBV4-1 and TRBJ1-5; D ambiguous. The V end was cut by 1 base, the J end by 6 bases, with 10 bases between. The germline V gene encodes CDR1 MGHRA and CDR2 YSYEKL. The CDR3 has 14 amino acids. The CDR3 bases are TGCGCCAGCAGCCAAGTGGCCCGGGTTCAGCCCCAGCATTTT. This encodes CASSQVARVQPQHF.

With respect to this clone: An end of the junction does not agree with germline; a read error may underlie this. The chain carries TRBV6-6 and TRBJ1-3; no reliable D call. The germline gives CDR1 MNHNY, CDR2 SVGAGI (reference sequence). The CDR3 totals 15 residues. Here the CDR3 DNA reads TGTGCCAGCAGCTACTCGAGAGGGTCTGGAAACACCATATATTTT. As protein: CASSYSRGSGNTIYF.

This clone was detected only a few times. The chain is built from TRBV5-4 and TRBJ2-5; 8 bases are shared with TRBD1. V shed 4 bases and J 5 bases; nucleotides not matched to a gene: 10. Germline CDR1 and CDR2: SGHNT and YYREEE (reference sequence). The CDR3 covers 15 residues. CDR3 in DNA: TGTGCCAGCAGCCCCCGACAGGGGTTGGACGAGACCCAGTACTTC. Translated, it gives CASSPRQGLDETQYF.